A single TCR beta chain is shown here with its context. The antigen remains undetermined. V was shortened by 5 bases and J by 3 bases, with 20 bases between the two germline ends. Germline assignment: CDR1 MNHNS and CDR2 SASEGT. This CDR3 has 17 residues. The treatment is: approximately 9-day PBMC culture with coronavirus spike peptide pools or control peptides (ViraFEST assay). TCR sequencing followed the expansion of antigen-specific T cells with peptide pools in ViraFEST. The data belong to a study of vaccination and CD4 T cells after COVID-19. Sequencing of cultured CD4+ T cell DNA used the Oncomine TCR Beta short-read assay. TCRdb reanalysed the PCR reads using MiXCR and keeps one entry per CDR3 protein. The data hold about 15,000 distinct CDR3 sequences, with about four fifths observed a single time.

This receptor was taken from a human donor who had recovered from COVID-19. The sequenced sample was CD4+ T cells from blood, cultured in vitro. V usage is TRBV6-1 and J usage is TRBJ2-4; TRBD2 is a possible D gene (7 bases). The CDR3 coding sequence is TGTGCCAGCAGTACCTCACAGGGAGGGGTGGTCAAAAACATTCAGTACTTC. The encoded protein is CASSTSQGGVVKNIQYF.